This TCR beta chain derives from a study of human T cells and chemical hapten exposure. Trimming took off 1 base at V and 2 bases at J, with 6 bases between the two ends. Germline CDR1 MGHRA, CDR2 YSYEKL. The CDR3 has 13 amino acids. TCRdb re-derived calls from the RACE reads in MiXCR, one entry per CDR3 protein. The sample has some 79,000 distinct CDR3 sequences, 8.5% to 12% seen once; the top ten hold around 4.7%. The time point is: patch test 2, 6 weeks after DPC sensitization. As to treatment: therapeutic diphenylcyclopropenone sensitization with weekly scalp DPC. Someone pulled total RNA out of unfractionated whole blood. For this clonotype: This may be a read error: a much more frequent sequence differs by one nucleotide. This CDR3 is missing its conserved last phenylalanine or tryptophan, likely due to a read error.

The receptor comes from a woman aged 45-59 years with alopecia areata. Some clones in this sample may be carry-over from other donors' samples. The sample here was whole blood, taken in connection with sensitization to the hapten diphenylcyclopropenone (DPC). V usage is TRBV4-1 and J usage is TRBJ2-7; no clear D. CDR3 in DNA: TGCGCCAGCAGCCAAGTGTCAGCCTACGAGCAGTACTCC. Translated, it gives CASSQVSAYEQYS.